Presented here are 31 T cell receptor beta chains from one specimen sequenced in a study of CD8 T cells in ankylosing spondylitis. Study observations and caveats: There was a TCR beta motif, made of several highly homologous variants, that appeared characteristic of ankylosing spondylitis blood.

For these TCRs, the target antigens are not known. TCRdb reanalysed the 5' RACE reads using MiXCR and keeps one entry per CDR3 protein. Here the sample spans around 890,000 distinct CDR3 sequences, approximately 12% being singletons. Sample: blood, either unsorted or a sorted T cell fraction (not recorded which). Source of these receptors: a male donor with ankylosing spondylitis.

This chain uses TRBV20-1 with TRBJ1-4; D ambiguous. V shed 6 bases and J shed 5 bases, with 13 bases lying between them. The CDR3 has 13 amino acids. Per germline, CDR1 DFQATT and CDR2 SNEGSKA (reference sequence). The CDR3, as DNA: TGCAGTGCCCAAGACACCATCAATGAAAAACTGTTTTTT. Amino acids: CSAQDTINEKLFF.

The chain recombines TRBV20-1 with TRBJ2-7; D not certain. Germline V gene sequence: CDR1 DFQATT, CDR2 SNEGSKA (reference sequence). The CDR3 runs to 13 residues. V lost 2 bases, J lost 0 bases, and 8 bases lay in between. The CDR3 sequence is CSARQVYSYEQYF. The CDR3 DNA is TGCAGTGCTAGACAGGTTTACTCCTACGAGCAGTACTTC.

DNA of the CDR3: TGCGCCAGCAGCCCTATTGTACGGGTTATTAATTCACCCCTCCACTTT. It translates to CASSPIVRVINSPLHF. The chain is built from TRBV5-1 and TRBJ1-6; D not resolved. This CDR3 spans 16 amino acids. The V gene's germline CDR1 is SGHRS and CDR2 YFSETQ. Trimming cost V 4 bases and J 6 bases, with 17 bases left between them.

In the case of this clonotype: The junction departs from germline at one end; a sequencing error may be responsible. CDR3 nucleotides: TGTGCCAGCAGCTTAAGTGTAGCGGGGGGGCATCAAGGGACCCAGTACTTC. The encoded protein is CASSLSVAGGHQGTQYF. V usage is TRBV7-2 and J usage is TRBJ2-5; the match to TRBD2 covers 11 bases. This CDR3 is built from 17 residues. Germline V gene sequence: CDR1 SGHTA, CDR2 FQGNSA.

This clonotype has at least ten counts. The rearrangement joins TRBV12-3 or TRBV12-4 to TRBJ2-1, with 11 bases lining up with TRBD2. The CDR3 is 15 amino acids. With V trimmed by 5 bases and J by 7 bases, 7 bases remained unmatched. CDR3 sequence (DNA): TGTGCCAGCAGTGAACTAGCGGGAGCAAAAAATGAGCAGTTCTTC. It is translated as CASSELAGAKNEQFF.

The chain has TRBV20-1 and TRBJ1-3; no definite D call. CDR1 is DFQATT, CDR2 SNEGSKA, per germline (reference sequence). The CDR3 consists of 13 residues. For the CDR3, the DNA is TGCGGATCCTCTCTGCCTGCAGGAAACACCATATATTTT. It codes for CGSSLPAGNTIYF.

The CDR3 loop is CASRERGRYSNQPQHF. CDR3 nucleotide sequence: TGCGCCAGCAGGGAGAGGGGCCGATATAGCAATCAGCCCCAGCATTTT. V and J are TRBV10-1 and TRBJ1-5; tentatively, D is TRBD1 (5 bases). V dropped 6 bases and J dropped 0 bases, with 15 bases sitting between them. This CDR3 is built from 16 residues. Per the germline V gene, CDR1 is WNHNN and CDR2 is SYGVQD (reference sequence).

This clonotype has just a few counts. The V and J genes are TRBV4-3 and TRBJ2-1; tentatively, D is TRBD2 (6 bases). CDR3 length equals 13 residues. V was cut by 5 bases and J by 8 bases, with 13 bases left in between. The germline CDR1 and CDR2 sequences are LGHNA and YSLEER. CDR3 DNA sequence: TGCGCCAGCAGCAAGCGGGTTTACGATGAGCAGTTCTTC. Its protein is CASSKRVYDEQFF.

There are a few counts of this clonotype. V gene TRBV11-1 combines with J gene TRBJ1-1; 8 bases agree with TRBD1. This CDR3 region has 12 residues. In germline, CDR1 is SGHAT, CDR2 FQDESV (reference sequence). Unmatched junction bases numbered 3, after V lost 4 bases and J lost 8 bases. This CDR3 reads CASSSDREEAFF. CDR3 DNA: TGTGCCAGCAGCTCGGACAGGGAAGAAGCTTTCTTT.

The V call is TRBV20-1, the J call TRBJ1-4; maybe TRBD1 (6 bases). V was trimmed by 6 bases and J by 7 bases, leaving 15 bases between them. The CDR3 has 13 residues. Germline V gives CDR1 DFQATT, CDR2 SNEGSKA (reference sequence). The CDR3 nucleotides are TGCAGTGCGGTACAGGGAGTTGGTGAAAAACTGTTTTTT. Its protein product is CSAVQGVGEKLFF.

This clonotype was seen a handful of times. The V gene is TRBV28, the J gene TRBJ2-7; D possibly uses TRBD1 or TRBD2 (7 bases each). The CDR3 contains 16 residues. The V gene's germline CDR1 is MDHEN and CDR2 SYDVKM. V lost 1 base, J lost 0 bases, and 13 bases lay in between. The CDR3 loop reads CASSLSTGRVSYEQYF. Written as DNA, the CDR3 is TGTGCCAGCAGTTTATCGACAGGGAGGGTCTCCTACGAGCAGTACTTC.

In this sample, this clonotype turned up a few times. The rearrangement links TRBV5-1 to TRBJ1-5; D is undetermined. V was shortened by 2 bases and J by 6 bases, with 15 bases between the two germline ends. This CDR3 comprises 15 residues. Germline CDR1 reads SGHRS; CDR2 reads YFSETQ. CDR3 sequence reads: CASSLGSGPGQPQHF. The CDR3 DNA sequence: TGCGCCAGCAGCTTAGGTTCCGGTCCGGGTCAGCCCCAGCATTTT. The variable domain in full, completed from reference TRBV5-1 and TRBJ1-5, reads KAGVTQTPRYLIKTRGQQVTLSCSPISGHRSVSWYQQTPGQGLQFLFEYFSETQRNKGNFPGRFSGRQFSNSRSEMNVSTLELGDSALYLCASSLGSGPGQPQHFGDGTRLSIL.

This clonotype was seen a few times. The V call is TRBV7-2, the J call TRBJ1-1, with D hard to call. The germline V and J ends were trimmed by 4 bases and 3 bases, with 12 bases remaining between them. The germline V gene has CDR1 SGHTA and CDR2 FQGNSA. This CDR3 region has 14 residues. CDR3 region: CASSSAGMDTEAFF. DNA of the CDR3: TGTGCCAGCAGCTCTGCTGGGATGGACACTGAAGCTTTCTTT.

This clonotype was observed a handful of times. V gene TRBV20-1 combines with J gene TRBJ1-5; D remains ambiguous. Germline V lookup: CDR1 DFQATT, CDR2 SNEGSKA (reference sequence). The CDR3 has 14 amino acids. Deletions cut 2 bases from V and 2 bases from J, with 10 bases between. This CDR3 reads CSARKFQGNQPQHF. In DNA, the CDR3 is TGCAGTGCTAGAAAATTTCAGGGCAATCAGCCCCAGCATTTT.

There are many counts of this clonotype. The chain carries TRBV20-1 and TRBJ1-6; the D gene is possibly TRBD1 (5 bases). CDR1 DFQATT and CDR2 SNEGSKA come from the germline V gene (reference sequence). The germline V and J ends were trimmed by 4 bases and 7 bases, with 11 bases remaining between them. The CDR3 runs to 13 residues. The CDR3: CSATGTLNSPLHF. The CDR3 DNA reads as TGCAGTGCTACCGGGACCTTAAATTCACCCCTCCACTTT.

In its sample, this clonotype was seen a few times. The chain links TRBV7-8 to TRBJ1-3; D is unresolved. Trimming took 1 base from V and 7 from J, leaving 14 bases between them. Germline V lookup: CDR1 SGHVS, CDR2 FQNEAQ. The CDR3 consists of 15 residues. In DNA, the CDR3 is TGTGCCAGCAGCTTAGACGGGCACGGGCGGAACACCATATATTTT. Residues: CASSLDGHGRNTIYF.

In its sample, this clonotype was seen many times. The chain links TRBV12-3 or TRBV12-4 to TRBJ2-7; unclear D gene. This CDR3 contains 14 residues. V gave up 5 bases and J gave up 1 base, with 12 bases separating them. Written as DNA, the CDR3 is TGTGCCAGCAGTCCCGTTGGCGGTTCCTACGAGCAGTACTTC. Encoded protein: CASSPVGGSYEQYF.

The sample holds one count of this clonotype. CDR3 protein: CASSQEGINSNQPQHF. The CDR3 DNA follows: TGCGCCAGCAGCCAAGAAGGTATCAATAGCAATCAGCCCCAGCATTTT. The V and J genes are TRBV4-3 and TRBJ1-5; D not certain. Germline values: CDR1 LGHNA, CDR2 YSLEER. Between the trimmed V and J ends, which lost 0 bases and 0 bases, there was a span of 9 bases. This CDR3 spans 16 amino acids.

This clonotype has a count of ten or more. Its ends do not fully match the called genes, so a read error is possible. Here the CDR3 reads CASSLAGQDYEQYF. CDR3 DNA sequence: TGTGCCAGCAGCTTGGCCGGGCAGGACTACGAGCAGTACTTC. The chain recombines TRBV5-1 with TRBJ2-7; D unresolved. Germline V CDR1 and CDR2: SGHRS, YFSETQ. This CDR3 has 14 residues.

The V call is TRBV28, the J call TRBJ2-7, with TRBD2 as a possible D gene (6 bases). V was pared by 6 bases and J by 6 bases, with 12 bases between. There are 12 residues in the CDR3. Looked up from germline, CDR1 is MDHEN and CDR2 is SYDVKM. CDR3: CASRIGTGEQYF. The CDR3 DNA reads TGTGCCAGCAGGATCGGGACTGGCGAGCAGTACTTC.

This clonotype was observed many times. The chain combines TRBV15 with TRBJ2-2; no definite D call. The CDR3 runs 13 residues. CDR1 is LNHNV and CDR2 is YYDKDF in the germline V gene (reference sequence). V shed 4 bases and J shed 6 bases, with 9 bases lying between them. The DNA for the CDR3 is TGTGCCACCAGCACCACAAAGTCCGGGGAGCTGTTTTTT. Translated: CATSTTKSGELFF.

This clonotype was counted many times. This chain joins TRBV20-1 and TRBJ1-4, with 10 bases identical to TRBD1. The CDR3 covers 15 residues. Germline CDR1 is DFQATT and CDR2 is SNEGSKA (reference sequence). The junction had 10 bases not matched to a gene; V was cut back by 5 bases and J by 7 bases. CDR3 residues: CSAELRQGAGEKLFF. Here the CDR3 DNA reads TGCAGTGCTGAGCTCCGACAGGGGGCGGGTGAAAAACTGTTTTTT.

In this sample, this clonotype turned up a few times. V is TRBV6-2 or TRBV6-3 and J is TRBJ2-3; 15 bases match TRBD2. Germline V gives CDR1 MNHEY, CDR2 SVGEGT. V trimming: 2 bases; J trimming: 0 bases; junction bases outside the gene matches: 9. The CDR3 extends over 20 amino acids. The CDR3 coding sequence is TGTGCCAGCAGTTACACGGGACTAGCGGGAGGACAGGCTAGCACAGATACGCAGTATTTT. This translates into CASSYTGLAGGQASTDTQYF.

The chain employs TRBV7-2 and TRBJ1-2; D gene ambiguous. V lost 1 base to trimming and J lost 8 bases, with 14 bases between them. The germline V gene encodes CDR1 SGHTA and CDR2 FQGNSA. The CDR3 loop spans 14 amino acids. The CDR3 is CASSLGTPPRGYTF. CDR3 sequence (DNA): TGTGCCAGCAGCTTAGGGACCCCACCTAGGGGCTACACCTTC.

This clonotype showed up just a few times. J is TRBJ2-1 and V is TRBV4-2, with D perhaps matching TRBD2 (5 bases). Trimming took off 1 base at V and 15 bases at J, with 13 bases between the two ends. Germline lookup yields CDR1 LGHNA and CDR2 YNFKEQ. The CDR3 totals 12 residues. The CDR3 DNA follows: TGTGCCAGCAGCCAAGTCAAGGGAGAACTGTTCTTC. Its translation is CASSQVKGELFF.

CDR3 sequence reads: CASRQDGPDTQYF. CDR3 sequence (DNA): TGTGCCAGCAGGCAGGACGGGCCCGATACGCAGTATTTT. J is TRBJ2-3 and V is TRBV28; D gene ambiguous. Germline CDR1 is MDHEN and CDR2 is SYDVKM. V shed 6 bases and J shed 6 bases, with 13 bases lying between them. The CDR3 extends over 13 amino acids. The complete variable domain, with remaining parts taken from reference TRBV28 and TRBJ2-3, reads DVKVTQSSRYLVKRTGEKVFLECVQDMDHENMFWYRQDPGLGLRLIYFSYDVKMKEKGDIPEGYSVSREKKERFSLILESASTNQTSMYLCASRQDGPDTQYFGPGTRLTVL.

This clonotype was observed a few times. The rearrangement links TRBV5-1 to TRBJ2-3; 7 bases match TRBD2. The CDR3 is 16 amino acids. The trim removed 0 bases at V and 3 bases at J, leaving 7 bases unmatched. Looked up from germline, CDR1 is SGHRS and CDR2 is YFSETQ. The CDR3 here is CASSLGTSILTDTQYF. In DNA form, the CDR3 reads TGCGCCAGCAGCTTGGGGACTAGTATCCTGACAGATACGCAGTATTTT.

This clonotype was observed a handful of times. This CDR3 reads CSARDFRSGSTGELFF. The CDR3 nucleotides are TGCAGTGCTAGAGATTTCAGGAGCGGGAGCACCGGGGAGCTGTTTTTT. The chain employs TRBV20-1 and TRBJ2-2; 8 nucleotides match TRBD2. This CDR3 spans 16 amino acids. V shed 0 bases, J shed 4 bases, and the junction held 7 bases outside the gene matches. Germline CDR1 reads DFQATT; CDR2 reads SNEGSKA (reference sequence).

V usage is TRBV7-9 and J usage is TRBJ1-1; D is possibly TRBD1 (5 bases). Germline V CDR1 and CDR2: SEHNR, FQNEAQ (reference sequence). Trimming took off 6 bases at V and 4 bases at J, with 12 bases between the two ends. The CDR3 contains 13 residues. CDR3 loop: CASSPRGVTEAFF. The CDR3 coding sequence is TGTGCCAGCAGTCCACGAGGGGTCACTGAAGCTTTCTTT.

This clonotype came up many times. This chain uses TRBV2 with TRBJ1-5, with 11 bases lining up with TRBD1. With V trimmed by 7 bases and J by 6 bases, 2 bases remained unmatched. This CDR3 spans 13 amino acids. Germline CDR1 and CDR2: SNHLY and FYNNEI. The DNA of the CDR3 is TGTGCCAGCACTGGGACAGGGGGTCAGCCCCAGCATTTT. It is translated as CASTGTGGQPQHF.

This clonotype was observed at least ten times. The chain links TRBV12-3 or TRBV12-4 to TRBJ1-2, with a tentative D call TRBD1 (5 bases). This CDR3 has 14 amino acids. Trimming stripped 3 bases from V and 4 bases from J, with 12 bases between. CDR3 sequence (DNA): TGTGCCAGCAGTTTGGAGGGGTCGGGCTATGGCTACACCTTC. It translates to CASSLEGSGYGYTF.